The 13 T cell receptor beta chains below come from one sample, sequenced in a study of circulating and synovial CD4+ cells in juvenile arthritis. The method was immunoSEQ multiplex PCR; TCRdb's version includes in-frame clones alone and lacks a portion of them. The profile shows around 32,000 clones, about 95% of them singletons. Sequencing input: CD4+ T cells from blood. These receptors all stem from a human donor with juvenile idiopathic arthritis.

V gene TRBV4-2 combines with J gene TRBJ1-2, with TRBD1 as a possible D gene (5 bases). Germline assignment: CDR1 LGHNA and CDR2 YNFKEQ. V lost 1 base and J 2 bases, leaving 11 bases between the germline ends. The CDR3 extends over 15 amino acids. CDR3 sequence: CASSQGAGPNYGYTF. DNA for the CDR3: TGTGCCAGCAGCCAAGGTGCAGGGCCGAACTATGGCTACACCTTC.

The chain employs TRBV30 and TRBJ2-7; D gene uncertain. The germline CDR1 and CDR2 sequences are GTSNPN and SVGIG (reference sequence). This CDR3 spans 9 amino acids. The CDR3 protein is CVNSYEQYF. DNA for the CDR3: TGTGTTAACAGCTACGAGCAGTACTTC.

This chain's CDR3 is CASSTVLGNQPQHF. The CDR3 bases are TGTGCCAGTAGTACGGTTTTGGGCAATCAGCCCCAGCATTTT. The V and J genes are TRBV19 and TRBJ1-5; D not resolved. V was clipped by 4 bases and J by 2 bases, with 9 bases between them. Per germline, CDR1 LNHDA and CDR2 SQIVND (reference sequence). The CDR3 has 14 residues.

A single count supports this clone. The chain uses TRBV7-3 and TRBJ2-7; TRBD2 might be the D (6 bases). The ends were cut back, 3 bases at V and 2 bases at J, with 14 bases in the middle. Germline CDR1 SGHTA, CDR2 FQGTGA. The CDR3 extends over 15 amino acids. CDR3 in DNA: TGTGCCAGCAGCTTCCAAGCGGGCCCCGCCTACGAGCAGTACTTC. Translation gives CASSFQAGPAYEQYF.

CDR3 in DNA: TGCGCCAGCAGCTCGCCACTAGCGGGAGGGGGCAATGAGCAGTTCTTC. This translates into CASSSPLAGGGNEQFF. The chain has TRBV5-1 and TRBJ2-1; TRBD2 agrees at 13 bases. The V gene end was trimmed by 3 bases and the J gene end by 6 bases; junction bases not matched to a gene: 6. Per germline, CDR1 SGHRS and CDR2 YFSETQ. This CDR3 comprises 16 residues.

The CDR3 DNA sequence: TGTGCCAGCAGCCGGACAGGGGTCCCCTACGAGCAGTACTTC. Translated: CASSRTGVPYEQYF. The chain carries TRBV11-3 and TRBJ2-7; 9 bases align to TRBD1. The CDR3 spans 14 residues. Trimming at V came to 5 bases and at J to 2 bases, leaving 4 bases not matched to a gene. Germline-derived CDR1 and CDR2 are SGHNT and YENEEA. The full variable domain, completed using reference TRBV11-3 and TRBJ2-7, is EAGVVQSPRYKIIEKKQPVAFWCNPISGHNTLYWYLQNLGQGPELLIRYENEEAVDDSQLPKDRFSAERLKGVDSTLKIQPAELGDSAVYLCASSRTGVPYEQYFGPGTRLTVT.

This clone was observed once. The chain combines TRBV15 with TRBJ1-2; D is unclear. Germline CDR1 LNHNV, CDR2 YYDKDF (reference sequence). The CDR3 is 13 amino acids. The V end was cut by 0 bases, the J end by 8 bases, with 10 bases between. CDR3 bases: TGTGCCACCAGCAGAGATGAGTCTTTAGGCTACACCTTC. Protein: CATSRDESLGYTF. Drawing the rest from reference TRBV15 and TRBJ1-2, the complete variable domain is DAMVIQNPRYQVTQFGKPVTLSCSQTLNHNVMYWYQQKSSQAPKLLFHYYDKDFNNEADTPDNFQSRRPNTSFCFLDIRSPGLGDTAMYLCATSRDESLGYTFGSGTRLTVV.

The chain combines TRBV2 with TRBJ2-3; no definite D call. CDR1 and CDR2 (germline): SNHLY, FYNNEI. The CDR3 sequence is 11 residues long. Trimming stripped 5 bases from V and 4 bases from J, with 4 bases between. The CDR3 sequence: CASSSADTQYF. The CDR3 bases are TGTGCCAGCAGTAGCGCAGATACGCAGTATTTT.

The V and J genes are TRBV6-1 and TRBJ1-2; possibly TRBD1 for D (6 bases). The CDR3 totals 14 residues. Germline V gene sequence: CDR1 MNHNS, CDR2 SASEGT. The germline V and J ends were trimmed by 5 bases and 0 bases, with 10 bases remaining between them. CDR3 nucleotides: TGTGCCAGCAGTTTACAGGGATCTAACTATGGCTACACCTTC. Protein: CASSLQGSNYGYTF.

The genes are TRBV4-1 and TRBJ1-2; D perhaps matches TRBD1 (6 bases). CDR3 length equals 16 residues. V dropped 3 bases and J dropped 1 base, with 15 bases sitting between them. CDR1 and CDR2 from the germline V gene are MGHRA and YSYEKL. The CDR3 reads CASSHPRGGSNYGYTF. As DNA, the CDR3 is TGCGCCAGCAGCCATCCGAGGGGGGGGAGTAACTATGGCTACACCTTC.

This clone was seen a single time. J is TRBJ2-7 and V is TRBV9; the match to TRBD2 covers 8 bases. J lost 0 bases, V lost 3 bases, and 5 bases had no gene match. The CDR3 runs to 15 residues. Germline V gene lookup returns CDR1 SGDLS and CDR2 YYNGEE. The CDR3 loop reads CASSAASGPSYEQYF. CDR3 sequence (DNA): TGTGCCAGCAGCGCCGCTAGCGGGCCCTCCTACGAGCAGTACTTC.

This chain links TRBV27 with TRBJ1-3; 7 bases map to TRBD1. Germline V gene data show CDR1 as MNHEY and CDR2 as SMNVEV (reference sequence). With 6 bases clipped from V and 4 bases from J, the junction kept 3 bases outside the gene matches. This CDR3 is 13 amino acids long. The CDR3 is CASRKQGGNTIYF. The CDR3 nucleotides read TGTGCCAGCAGGAAACAGGGGGGAAACACCATATATTTT.

This rearrangement joins TRBV6-5 to TRBJ2-1, with 11 bases aligning to TRBD2. The trim removed 2 bases at V and 7 bases at J, leaving 4 bases unmatched. CDR3 size: 15 residues. From germline, CDR1 is MNHEY and CDR2 SVGAGI. CDR3 sequence reads: CASSYPGLAVNEQFF. The CDR3 region has the DNA TGTGCCAGCAGTTACCCGGGACTAGCGGTGAATGAGCAGTTCTTC.